This TCR beta chain was identified during a study of shared clonotypes between healthy human individuals. Study conclusions and caveats: Naive subsets tended to show greater estimated richness than memory subsets.

Produced via immunoSEQ multiplex PCR; TCRdb's table is partial and in-frame only. The data hold a few million clones, with around 90% observed a single time. On this clone itself: The antigen is unknown.

V was clipped by 2 bases and J by 1 base, with 12 bases between them. This CDR3 spans 15 amino acids. Germline V gives CDR1 MDHEN, CDR2 SYDVKM. Sequencing input: naive CD4+ T cells sorted from blood. Noted subset: CD45RA+ positively selected. The sequence was collected from a man younger than 35 in good health. The chain couples TRBV28 to TRBJ2-7, with a possible D match to TRBD1 (5 bases). Here the CDR3 reads CASSLTPQGSYEQYF. In nucleotides, the CDR3 is TGTGCCAGCAGTTTAACCCCTCAGGGTTCCTACGAGCAGTACTTC.